Below are 26 T cell receptor beta chains sequenced from a single sample in a study of blood T cell repertoires in COVID-19. Assay used: immunoSEQ multiplex PCR; TCRdb lists only in-frame clones, some missing. This table has a few hundred thousand clones, around nine tenths appearing once. What was sequenced was PBMCs or T cells enriched from blood (not recorded which). Receptors were obtained from a woman aged 18-30 years who had recovered from COVID-19.

The sample holds one count of this clone. The V and J genes are TRBV18 and TRBJ1-1; 8 positions agree with TRBD1. The CDR3 is made up of 14 amino acids. The V gene end was trimmed by 5 bases and the J gene end by 3 bases; junction bases not matched to a gene: 5. Per the germline V gene, CDR1 is KGHSH and CDR2 is LQKENI. This CDR3 reads CASSTRGQDTEAFF. Here the CDR3 DNA reads TGTGCCAGCTCAACCAGGGGGCAGGACACTGAAGCTTTCTTT.

The chain carries TRBV9 and TRBJ1-6; 8 bases are a match to TRBD1. V lost 4 bases and J lost 1; bases outside the gene matches: 4. The CDR3 is made up of 16 amino acids. Germline V gene lookup returns CDR1 SGDLS and CDR2 YYNGEE. CDR3 sequence: CASSPGQGSYNSPLHF. As DNA, the CDR3 is TGTGCCAGCAGCCCCGGACAGGGTTCCTATAATTCACCCCTCCACTTT.

The chain links TRBV3-1 (or the pseudogene TRBV3-2) to TRBJ2-1; D ambiguous. The CDR3 totals 15 residues. The V end was cut by 4 bases, the J end by 5 bases, with 15 bases between. The germline gives CDR1 LGHDT, CDR2 YNNKEL (reference sequence). In nucleotides, the CDR3 is TGTGCCAGCAGCCCATATCTAGGCTCGCACAATGAGCAGTTCTTC. Translated, it gives CASSPYLGSHNEQFF.

The chain joins TRBV7-8 to TRBJ2-1, with TRBD1 matching 9 bases. The CDR3 spans 17 residues. Germline CDR1 and CDR2: SGHVS and FQNEAQ. J lost 3 bases, V lost 5 bases, and 11 bases had no gene match. The CDR3 DNA sequence: TGTGCCAGCAGCCTACTAGGTGGGGACAGGGACTACAATGAGCAGTTCTTC. It codes for CASSLLGGDRDYNEQFF.

V usage is TRBV28 and J usage is TRBJ1-2; 9 nucleotides line up with TRBD1. This CDR3 spans 14 amino acids. CDR1 and CDR2 (germline): MDHEN, SYDVKM. The ends lost 3 bases at V and 5 bases at J; junction bases unmatched: 4. The CDR3 nucleotides are TGTGCCAGCAGTTTGGGACAGGGACCGTATGGCTACACCTTC. Translation gives CASSLGQGPYGYTF.

The chain links TRBV7-8 to TRBJ2-3; no firm D call. This CDR3 region has 13 residues. Per the germline V gene, CDR1 is SGHVS and CDR2 is FQNEAQ. Trimming took off 2 bases at V and 5 bases at J, with 8 bases between the two ends. In DNA form, the CDR3 reads TGTGCCAGCAGCTTAATTCCGGGAGATACGCAGTATTTT. The encoded protein is CASSLIPGDTQYF.

J is TRBJ2-2 and V is TRBV2; unclear D gene. This CDR3 is 13 amino acids long. The V gene's germline CDR1 is SNHLY and CDR2 FYNNEI. V was trimmed by 3 bases and J by 8 bases, leaving 10 bases between them. Here the CDR3 reads CASSEGRRGELFF. DNA for the CDR3: TGTGCCAGCAGTGAGGGTCGGCGGGGGGAGCTGTTTTTT.

This clone was picked up a small number of times. This sequence joins TRBV5-1 and TRBJ1-1; D remains ambiguous. V lost 1 base to trimming and J lost 5 bases, with 12 bases between them. From germline, CDR1 is SGHRS and CDR2 YFSETQ. This CDR3 contains 14 residues. DNA for the CDR3: TGCGCCAGCAGCTTGTCGCGGTACGCGACTGAAGCTTTCTTT. This gives the protein CASSLSRYATEAFF.

The rearrangement links TRBV28 to TRBJ2-7; 7 nucleotides align to TRBD1. V lost 9 bases to trimming and J lost 5 bases; unmatched junction nucleotides: 7. Germline V gene sequence: CDR1 MDHEN, CDR2 SYDVKM. The CDR3 runs to 12 residues. Here the CDR3 reads CASTTGLDEQYF. In DNA form, the CDR3 reads TGTGCCAGTACGACAGGGCTGGACGAGCAGTACTTC.

This chain uses TRBV5-6 with TRBJ1-2; unclear D gene. The CDR3 has 14 amino acids. The germline V gene has CDR1 SGHDT and CDR2 YYEEEE. Trimming stripped 0 bases from V and 0 bases from J, with 6 bases between. CDR3 DNA: TGTGCCAGCAGCTTGGCCTTCCCTAACTATGGCTACACCTTC. It translates to CASSLAFPNYGYTF.

The chain joins TRBV11-3 to TRBJ1-1; 7 bases map to TRBD1. CDR1 and CDR2 from the germline V gene are SGHNT and YENEEA. V shed 5 bases, J shed 2 bases, and the junction held 5 bases outside the gene matches. The length of the CDR3 is 14 residues. The DNA of the CDR3 is TGTGCCAGCAGCCCGCGACAGGGAAACACTGAAGCTTTCTTT. It translates to CASSPRQGNTEAFF.

The genes are TRBV4-1 and TRBJ1-1, with D maybe TRBD1 (5 bases). Germline-derived CDR1 and CDR2 are MGHRA and YSYEKL. V was trimmed by 2 bases and J by 1 base, leaving 8 bases between them. This CDR3 is 14 amino acids long. CDR3: CASSQSQGNTEAFF. The CDR3 DNA follows: TGCGCCAGCAGCCAATCTCAGGGGAACACTGAAGCTTTCTTT.

V gene TRBV7-3 combines with J gene TRBJ1-3; D is perhaps TRBD1 (6 bases). In germline, CDR1 is SGHTA, CDR2 FQGTGA. V was clipped by 3 bases and J by 4 bases, with 13 bases between them. The CDR3 is 15 residues long. The CDR3 nucleotides read TGTGCCAGCAGCTTCGAGTCAGGGGACGGAAACACCATATATTTT. Residues: CASSFESGDGNTIYF.

The rearrangement joins TRBV18 to TRBJ1-5; D might be TRBD1 (5 bases). The CDR3 loop spans 15 amino acids. V was trimmed by 3 bases and J by 0 bases, leaving 9 bases between them. Germline CDR1 reads KGHSH; CDR2 reads LQKENI. The CDR3 sequence: CASSPGGNSNQPQHF. The CDR3, as DNA: TGTGCCAGCTCACCTGGGGGGAATAGCAATCAGCCCCAGCATTTT.

The chain uses TRBV7-9 and TRBJ1-2, with D uncertain. Trimming pared 2 bases from V and 4 bases from J, leaving 8 bases between. CDR3 size: 13 residues. Germline CDR1 SEHNR, CDR2 FQNEAQ (reference sequence). CDR3 protein: CASSLYEGYGYTF. The CDR3 DNA reads TGTGCCAGCAGCTTATATGAGGGCTATGGCTACACCTTC. The full variable domain, completed using reference TRBV7-9 and TRBJ1-2, is DTGVSQNPRHKITKRGQNVTFRCDPISEHNRLYWYRQTLGQGPEFLTYFQNEAQLEKSRLLSDRFSAERPKGSFSTLEIQRTEQGDSAMYLCASSLYEGYGYTFGSGTRLTVV.

The chain combines TRBV5-5 with TRBJ1-5; no reliable D call. CDR1 and CDR2 (germline): SGHKS, YYEKEE (reference sequence). V was clipped by 0 bases and J by 8 bases, with 15 bases between them. This CDR3 has 15 residues. This CDR3 reads CASSLAHGSVEPQHF. The DNA of the CDR3 is TGTGCCAGCAGCTTGGCCCATGGGAGTGTGGAGCCCCAGCATTTT.

The chain recombines TRBV6-5 with TRBJ2-2, with no clear D. CDR1 and CDR2 from the germline V gene are MNHEY and SVGAGI. Trimming shortened V by 2 bases and J by 8 bases, and 12 bases separated the two germline ends. This CDR3 region has 14 residues. The CDR3 sequence is CASSYQVTRGELFF. The DNA of the CDR3 is TGTGCCAGCAGTTACCAAGTGACGAGGGGGGAGCTGTTTTTT.

The chain has TRBV4-2 and TRBJ1-6; D unresolved. The germline CDR1 and CDR2 sequences are LGHNA and YNFKEQ. The CDR3 consists of 14 residues. V was shortened by 1 base and J by 9 bases, with 10 bases between the two germline ends. The CDR3 region has the DNA TGTGCCAGCAGCCAAGCTGGTGAGAGTTCACCCCTCCACTTT. Translation: CASSQAGESSPLHF.

The rearrangement links TRBV7-9 to TRBJ1-4; D unresolved. The CDR3 is made up of 17 amino acids. Germline loops: CDR1 SEHNR, CDR2 FQNEAQ (reference sequence). V was shortened by 5 bases and J by 0 bases, with 16 bases between the two germline ends. CDR3 sequence reads: CASSRAPGPATNEKLFF. CDR3 nucleotide sequence: TGTGCCAGCAGCCGCGCCCCAGGCCCTGCAACTAATGAAAAACTGTTTTTT.

The rearrangement links TRBV29-1 to TRBJ2-2; TRBD1 aligns across 9 bases. Germline loops: CDR1 SQVTM, CDR2 ANQGSEA. CDR3 length equals 14 residues. With 6 bases clipped from V and 0 bases from J, the junction kept 2 bases outside the gene matches. The CDR3: CSVRTGANTGELFF. Written as DNA, the CDR3 is TGCAGCGTGCGGACAGGGGCGAACACCGGGGAGCTGTTTTTT.

This clone was seen only once. This chain connects TRBV4-2 to TRBJ1-5, with D maybe TRBD1 (5 bases). Germline V gene sequence: CDR1 LGHNA, CDR2 YNFKEQ. V lost 1 base to trimming and J lost 3 bases, with 13 bases between them. The CDR3 spans 16 residues. The CDR3 region has the DNA TGTGCCAGCAGCCAAGGGGGCAGGAATGACAATCAGCCCCAGCATTTT. This encodes CASSQGGRNDNQPQHF.

The rearrangement links TRBV6-1 to TRBJ1-2, with D possibly TRBD1 on 6 matching bases. The CDR3 has 18 residues. The V gene lost 4 bases and the J gene lost 0 bases, with 21 bases spanning the gap. Germline CDR1 is MNHNS and CDR2 is SASEGT. The CDR3 bases are TGTGCCAGCAGTGGGGCGATGGGGGCAACCTTAGCTAACTATGGCTACACCTTC. Amino acids: CASSGAMGATLANYGYTF.

The gene calls are TRBV2 and TRBJ1-2; 9 bases fit TRBD1. The CDR3 consists of 12 residues. J gave up 6 bases and V 8 bases, and 4 bases lay outside the gene matches. Germline assignment: CDR1 SNHLY and CDR2 FYNNEI. CDR3 nucleotide sequence: TGTGCCAGCCAGGACAGGGGTAATGGCTACACCTTC. Its protein product is CASQDRGNGYTF.

The chain is built from TRBV6-2 or TRBV6-3 and TRBJ1-1; D uncertain. Looked up from germline, CDR1 is MNHEY and CDR2 is SVGEGT. Trimming took 3 bases from V and 6 from J, leaving 14 bases between them. The CDR3 length is 14 residues. The CDR3: CASSYGQHSPEAFF. In DNA, the CDR3 is TGTGCCAGCAGTTATGGGCAACATTCCCCTGAAGCTTTCTTT.

The genes are TRBV21-1 and TRBJ2-7; TRBD2 is the table's D call, not checked against the DNA. TRBV21-1 is a pseudogene segment. This CDR3 has 15 residues. The CDR3 region is CASSKDRRGRYEQYF. The CDR3, as DNA: TGTGCCAGCAGCAAAGACCGGCGGGGGAGGTACGAGCAGTACTTC.

The rearrangement links TRBV3-1 (or the pseudogene TRBV3-2) to TRBJ1-3; D call uncertain. Between the trimmed V and J ends, which lost 1 base and 4 bases, there was a span of 5 bases. Germline V gene lookup returns CDR1 LGHDT and CDR2 YNNKEL (reference sequence). CDR3 size: 13 residues. CDR3 region: CASSQGPGNTIYF. The CDR3 region has the DNA TGTGCCAGCAGCCAAGGGCCCGGAAACACCATATATTTT.